Below are 12 T cell receptor beta chains sequenced from a single sample in a study of human T cells and chemical hapten exposure. TCRdb fed the RACE reads into MiXCR, producing one record per CDR3 protein. Of just over 80,000 distinct CDR3 sequences listed, over 8.5% are singletons. Described time point: patch test 1, 2 weeks after DPC sensitization. Treatment indicated: therapeutic diphenylcyclopropenone sensitization with weekly scalp DPC. Sequencing used whole blood, obtained in connection with sensitization to the hapten diphenylcyclopropenone (DPC). The receptor set was obtained from a woman aged 45-65 years with alopecia areata. Some clones in this sample may be carry-over from other donors' samples.

CDR3 residues: CASSAVTGTSGRTVDTQYF. CDR3 nucleotide sequence: TGTGCCAGCAGCGCCGTAACCGGGACTAGCGGGAGAACCGTCGATACGCAGTATTTT. The chain combines TRBV5-6 with TRBJ2-3, with TRBD2 matching 14 bases. The CDR3 length is 19 residues. V dropped 4 bases and J dropped 6; count of bases not matched to a gene: 16. Germline CDR1 is SGHDT and CDR2 is YYEEEE.

This clonotype was seen ten or more times. The CDR3 bases are TGTGCCACCAGTGACCCGACAGGGGGCAAAGAGACCCAGTACTTC. Its protein is CATSDPTGGKETQYF. J is TRBJ2-5 and V is TRBV24-1; TRBD1 matches 10 bases. V lost 4 bases to trimming and J lost 3 bases; unmatched junction nucleotides: 4. Germline V gene data show CDR1 as KGHDR and CDR2 as SFDVKD. This CDR3 is 15 amino acids long.

The table lists this clonotype with many counts. The gene calls are TRBV7-9 and TRBJ2-3; 13 bases align to TRBD2. Germline-derived CDR1 and CDR2 are SEHNR and FQNEAQ (reference sequence). J lost 1 base, V lost 6 bases, and 7 bases had no gene match. The length of the CDR3 is 17 residues. The CDR3 spells CASRWTSGSSGTDTQYF. For the CDR3, the DNA is TGTGCCAGCAGGTGGACTAGCGGGAGTTCGGGCACAGATACGCAGTATTTT.

This clonotype rates as medium-sized. The chain recombines TRBV11-2 with TRBJ1-6; no reliable D call. CDR3 size: 13 residues. Germline V gene sequence: CDR1 SGHAT, CDR2 FQNNGV. Trimming cost V 5 bases and J 14 bases, with 16 bases left between them. The CDR3 loop is CASSPETRLTLHF. Written as DNA, the CDR3 is TGTGCCAGCAGCCCCGAAACGAGACTTACCCTCCACTTT.

This clonotype has more than one count but fewer than ten. The chain recombines TRBV12-3 or TRBV12-4 with TRBJ2-1; TRBD2 aligns across 8 bases. The V and J ends lost 6 bases and 9 bases, in that order; junction bases with no gene match: 13. The CDR3 contains 15 residues. CDR3 region: CASRSSGSGVGEQFF. The CDR3, as DNA: TGTGCCAGCAGATCCAGCGGGAGCGGAGTCGGTGAGCAGTTCTTC.

This clonotype was detected ten times or more. The chain has TRBV14 and TRBJ2-7, with a possible D match to TRBD2 (7 bases). From germline, CDR1 is SGHDN and CDR2 FVKESK. The CDR3 sequence is 16 residues long. V lost 4 bases, J lost 2 bases, and 18 bases lay in between. CDR3 loop: CASSLTIGGPPYEQYF. CDR3 bases: TGTGCCAGCAGCCTGACTATCGGGGGGCCCCCCTACGAGCAGTACTTC.

This clonotype appeared many times. The chain recombines TRBV7-2 with TRBJ2-7; D gene unclear. Trimming stripped 3 bases from V and 1 base from J, with 13 bases between. Looked up from germline, CDR1 is SGHTA and CDR2 is FQGNSA. CDR3 length: 15 residues. CDR3 amino acids: CASSFGTNPSYEQYF. In nucleotides, the CDR3 is TGTGCCAGCAGCTTTGGAACGAATCCTTCCTACGAGCAGTACTTC.

The V and J genes are TRBV18 and TRBJ2-7; 11 bases are a match to TRBD2. Germline V lookup: CDR1 KGHSH, CDR2 LQKENI. This CDR3 has 15 amino acids. V lost 4 bases to trimming and J lost 2 bases; unmatched junction nucleotides: 4. Here the CDR3 DNA reads TGTGCCAGCTCACGAGTGACTAGCGGGACCTACGAGCAGTACTTC. Protein sequence: CASSRVTSGTYEQYF.

This clonotype was counted ten times or more. The J gene is TRBJ1-5, the V gene TRBV2; no clear D. V dropped 4 bases and J dropped 2 bases, with 15 bases sitting between them. This CDR3 spans 16 amino acids. Germline values: CDR1 SNHLY, CDR2 FYNNEI. The CDR3 loop reads CASSGKVSTGNQPQHF. As DNA, the CDR3 is TGTGCCAGCAGTGGCAAGGTTTCGACGGGCAATCAGCCCCAGCATTTT.

The J gene is TRBJ2-5, the V gene TRBV7-2; a possible D gene is TRBD2 (6 bases). The CDR3 covers 14 residues. Trimming took 1 base from V and 8 from J, leaving 14 bases between them. The V gene's germline CDR1 is SGHTA and CDR2 FQGNSA. Here the CDR3 DNA reads TGTGCCAGCAGCTTAGAGGGCGGGGAAGGAACCCAGTACTTC. Its translation is CASSLEGGEGTQYF.

This clonotype was observed at least ten times. The chain links TRBV29-1 to TRBJ2-5, with D hard to call. The CDR3 sequence is 13 residues long. V dropped 7 bases and J dropped 3 bases, with 15 bases sitting between them. CDR1 SQVTM and CDR2 ANQGSEA come from the germline V gene. CDR3 residues: CSAVRSTEETQYF. CDR3 DNA: TGCAGCGCCGTTCGTTCTACTGAAGAGACCCAGTACTTC. Full variable domain (remainder filled in from reference TRBV29-1 and TRBJ2-5): SAVISQKPSRDICQRGTSLTIQCQVDSQVTMMFWYRQQPGQSLTLIATANQGSEATYESGFVIDKFPISRPNLTFSTLTVSNMSPEDSSIYLCSAVRSTEETQYFGPGTRLLVL.

The gene calls are TRBV7-9 and TRBJ1-1; tentative D call: TRBD1 (5 bases). The CDR3 extends over 15 amino acids. Germline V gene data show CDR1 as SEHNR and CDR2 as FQNEAQ (reference sequence). V lost 4 bases to trimming and J lost 3 bases, with 15 bases between them. The CDR3 loop is CASSSERTSYTEAFF. The CDR3 DNA follows: TGTGCCAGCAGCTCCGAAAGGACATCTTACACTGAAGCTTTCTTT. The whole variable domain, filled in from reference TRBV7-9 and TRBJ1-1, reads DTGVSQNPRHKITKRGQNVTFRCDPISEHNRLYWYRQTLGQGPEFLTYFQNEAQLEKSRLLSDRFSAERPKGSFSTLEIQRTEQGDSAMYLCASSSERTSYTEAFFGQGTRLTVV.